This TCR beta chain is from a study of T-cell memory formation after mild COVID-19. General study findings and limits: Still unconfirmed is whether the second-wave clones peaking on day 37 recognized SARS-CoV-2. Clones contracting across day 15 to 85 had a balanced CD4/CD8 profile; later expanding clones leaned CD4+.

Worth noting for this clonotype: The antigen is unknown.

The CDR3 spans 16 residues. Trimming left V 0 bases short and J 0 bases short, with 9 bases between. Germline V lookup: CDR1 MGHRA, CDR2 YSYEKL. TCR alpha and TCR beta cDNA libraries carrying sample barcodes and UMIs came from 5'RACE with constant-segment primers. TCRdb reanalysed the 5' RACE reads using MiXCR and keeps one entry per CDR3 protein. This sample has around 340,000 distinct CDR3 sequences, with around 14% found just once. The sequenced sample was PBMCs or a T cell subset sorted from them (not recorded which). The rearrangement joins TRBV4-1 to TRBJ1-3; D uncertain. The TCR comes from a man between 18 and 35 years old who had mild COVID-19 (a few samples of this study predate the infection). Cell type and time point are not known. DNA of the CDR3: TGCGCCAGCAGCCAAGATCCCCTGAACTCTGGAAACACCATATATTTT. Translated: CASSQDPLNSGNTIYF.